This TCR beta chain was identified in a study of ipilimumab plus nivolumab after autologous stem cell transplantation. CDR3 length equals 15 residues. The germline V gene encodes CDR1 SGDLS and CDR2 YYNGEE. Trimming left V 0 bases short and J 0 bases short, with 10 bases between. The repertoire was sequenced with immunoSEQ multiplex PCR; TCRdb's copy has only in-frame clones and lacks some. This sample has roughly 11,000 clones, with approximately 69% found just once. Checkpoint therapy with ipilimumab 1 mg/kg began 14 to 28 days after transplant. This receptor was taken from a male donor with diffuse large B-cell lymphoma. The chain has TRBV9 and TRBJ2-7; a weak D match, TRBD2 (6 bases). The specimen comprised PBMCs, sampled in a trial of ipilimumab plus nivolumab as post-transplant consolidation. The CDR3 region is CASSVDLAASYEQYF. CDR3 nucleotide sequence: TGTGCCAGCAGCGTAGATTTAGCGGCCTCCTACGAGCAGTACTTC.